This T cell receptor beta chain was sequenced during a study of T cells after yellow fever vaccination. Study summary: Those fractions that held only low numbers of cells were prepared using the SMART-Seq v4 Ultra Low Input RNA kit.

A remark on this clonotype: Its antigen is not known.

Researchers made TCR cDNA using 5'RACE template switching, and this step added a universal primer site and UMIs. TCRdb recomputed calls from the 5' RACE reads with MiXCR, one row per CDR3 protein. This repertoire shows approximately 350,000 distinct CDR3 sequences, under 14% found once; its top ten account for roughly 18%. V shed 1 base and J 2 bases; nucleotides not matched to a gene: 7. This CDR3 region has 16 residues. CDR1 is SEHNR and CDR2 is FQNEAQ in the germline V gene (reference sequence). Whole-study findings and limits: At around 96% for CD4 and 75% to 90% for CD8, most primary-vaccination clones showed up again after the booster. Clonotype sharing between CD4 and CD8 compartments was small.

The chain links TRBV7-9 to TRBJ2-7; 8 positions match TRBD1. The source is a man aged 18 to 29 who received the YFV17D yellow fever vaccine. This sample comprised PBMCs, obtained on the day of the first yellow fever vaccination. CDR3 sequence (DNA): TGTGCCAGCAGCTTAGAGTTTGGACAGGGAACCTACGAGCAGTACTTC. Translated: CASSLEFGQGTYEQYF.